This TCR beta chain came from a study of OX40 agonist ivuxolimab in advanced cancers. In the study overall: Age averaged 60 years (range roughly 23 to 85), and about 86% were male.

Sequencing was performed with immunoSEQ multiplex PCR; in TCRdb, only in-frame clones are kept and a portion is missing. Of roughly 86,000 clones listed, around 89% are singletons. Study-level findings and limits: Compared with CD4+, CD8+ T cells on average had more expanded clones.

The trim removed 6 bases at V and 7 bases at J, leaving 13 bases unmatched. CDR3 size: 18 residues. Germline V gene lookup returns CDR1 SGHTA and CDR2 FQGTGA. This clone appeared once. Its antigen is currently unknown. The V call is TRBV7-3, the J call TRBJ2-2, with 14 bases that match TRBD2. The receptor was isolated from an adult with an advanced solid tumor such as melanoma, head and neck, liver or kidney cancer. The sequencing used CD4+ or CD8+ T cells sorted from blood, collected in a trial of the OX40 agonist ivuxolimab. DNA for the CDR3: TGTGCCAGCAGATTACGTCCGGGACTAGCGGGAGTGGTCGGGGAGCTGTTTTTT. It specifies CASRLRPGLAGVVGELFF.